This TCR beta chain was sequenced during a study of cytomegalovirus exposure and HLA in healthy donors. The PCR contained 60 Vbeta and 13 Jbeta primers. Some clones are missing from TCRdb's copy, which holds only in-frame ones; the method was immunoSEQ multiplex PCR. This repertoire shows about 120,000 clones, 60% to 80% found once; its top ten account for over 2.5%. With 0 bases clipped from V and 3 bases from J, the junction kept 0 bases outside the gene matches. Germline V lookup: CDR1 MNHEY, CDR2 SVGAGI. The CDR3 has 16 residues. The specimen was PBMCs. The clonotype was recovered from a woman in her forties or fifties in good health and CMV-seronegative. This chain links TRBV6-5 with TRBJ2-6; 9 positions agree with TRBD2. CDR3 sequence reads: CASSYSRGGGANVLTF. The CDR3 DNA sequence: TGTGCCAGCAGTTACTCGCGGGGGGGTGGGGCCAACGTCCTGACTTTC.